This T cell receptor beta chain was retrieved from a study of CD8 T cells in ankylosing spondylitis. Trimming removed 1 base from V and 2 bases from J, with 12 bases in between. Germline CDR1 reads LGHNA; CDR2 reads YNFKEQ. There are 15 residues in the CDR3. Overall study findings and caveats: Characteristic, it appeared, of ankylosing spondylitis blood was a TCR beta motif of fewer than 10 highly homologous variants. CD8+ by phenotype, disease-linked clones were relatively rare in peripheral blood.

Libraries for TCR beta were made by quantitative 5'-RACE with molecular barcodes. TCRdb reprocessed the 5' RACE reads via MiXCR and lists one record per CDR3 protein. The sample holds roughly 370,000 distinct CDR3 sequences, around 24% seen once. This clonotype was detected ten times or more. As yet, its antigen is unknown. This rearrangement joins TRBV4-2 to TRBJ2-7; D not certain. The sequence was obtained from a male donor with ankylosing spondylitis. The sample taken for sequencing was blood, either unsorted or a sorted T cell fraction (not recorded which). In DNA, the CDR3 is TGTGCCAGCAGCCAAGGGGCCCTGAATACCTACGAGCAGTACTTC. Its translation is CASSQGALNTYEQYF.